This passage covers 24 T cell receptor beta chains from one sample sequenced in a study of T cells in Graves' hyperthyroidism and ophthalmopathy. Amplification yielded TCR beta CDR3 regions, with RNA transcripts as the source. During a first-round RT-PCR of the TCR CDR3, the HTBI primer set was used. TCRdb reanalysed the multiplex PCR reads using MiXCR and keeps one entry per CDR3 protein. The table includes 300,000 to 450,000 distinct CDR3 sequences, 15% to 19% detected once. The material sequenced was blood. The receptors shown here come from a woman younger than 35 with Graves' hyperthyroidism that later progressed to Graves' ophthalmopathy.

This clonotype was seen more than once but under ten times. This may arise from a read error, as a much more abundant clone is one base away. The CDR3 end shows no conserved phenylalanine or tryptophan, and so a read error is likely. CDR3 region: CASSLAGTIAEAFL. The CDR3 region has the DNA TGTGCCAGCAGTTTAGCAGGGACGATCGCTGAAGCTTTCCTT. The V gene is TRBV28, the J gene TRBJ1-1, with a tentative D call TRBD1 (5 bases). This CDR3 is built from 14 residues. Germline-derived CDR1 and CDR2 are MDHEN and SYDVKM. The V gene lost 2 bases and the J gene lost 6 bases, with 13 bases spanning the gap.

CDR3 region: CASSLYRGPNEKLFF. Here the CDR3 DNA reads TGTGCCAGCAGTCTCTACCGGGGACCTAATGAAAAACTGTTTTTT. V and J are TRBV14 and TRBJ1-4; D possibly corresponds to TRBD1 (5 bases). The CDR3 consists of 15 residues. V was shortened by 6 bases and J by 3 bases, with 14 bases between the two germline ends. The germline CDR1 and CDR2 sequences are SGHDN and FVKESK.

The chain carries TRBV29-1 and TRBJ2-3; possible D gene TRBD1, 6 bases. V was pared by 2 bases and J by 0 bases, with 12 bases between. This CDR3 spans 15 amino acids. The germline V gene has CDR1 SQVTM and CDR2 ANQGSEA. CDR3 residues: CSVELGHPSTDTQYF. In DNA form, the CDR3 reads TGCAGCGTTGAATTGGGACATCCTAGCACAGATACGCAGTATTTT.

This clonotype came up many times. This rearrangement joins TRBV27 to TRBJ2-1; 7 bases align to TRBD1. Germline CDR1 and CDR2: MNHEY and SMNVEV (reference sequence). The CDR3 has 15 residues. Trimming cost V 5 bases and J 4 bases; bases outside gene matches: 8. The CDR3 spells CASSLLGTAYNEQFF. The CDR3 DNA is TGTGCCAGCAGTCTCCTTGGGACAGCATACAATGAGCAGTTCTTC.

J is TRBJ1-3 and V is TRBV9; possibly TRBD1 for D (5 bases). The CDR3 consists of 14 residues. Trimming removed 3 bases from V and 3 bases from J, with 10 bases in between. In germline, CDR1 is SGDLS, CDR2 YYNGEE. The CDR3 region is CASSGQGRGNTIYF. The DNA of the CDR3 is TGTGCCAGCAGCGGGCAGGGACGTGGAAACACCATATATTTT.

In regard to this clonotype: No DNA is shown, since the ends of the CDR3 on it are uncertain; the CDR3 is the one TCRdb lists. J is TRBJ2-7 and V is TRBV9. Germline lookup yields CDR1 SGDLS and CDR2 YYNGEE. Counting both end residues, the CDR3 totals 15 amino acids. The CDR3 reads CASSVAAGSSYEQCF.

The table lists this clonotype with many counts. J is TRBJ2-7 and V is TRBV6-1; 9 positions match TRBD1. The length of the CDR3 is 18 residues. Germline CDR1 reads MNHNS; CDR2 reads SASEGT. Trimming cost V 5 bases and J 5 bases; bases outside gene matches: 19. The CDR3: CASSTQSYRDRVIHEQYF. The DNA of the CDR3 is TGTGCCAGCAGTACCCAATCATACCGGGACAGGGTAATCCACGAGCAGTACTTC.

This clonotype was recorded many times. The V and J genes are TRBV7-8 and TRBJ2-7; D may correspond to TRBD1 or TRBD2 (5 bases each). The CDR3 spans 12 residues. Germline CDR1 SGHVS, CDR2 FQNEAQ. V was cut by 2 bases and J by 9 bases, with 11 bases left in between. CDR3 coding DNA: TGTGCCAGCAGCTTAAACGGGGCCGGGCAGTACTTC. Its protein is CASSLNGAGQYF.

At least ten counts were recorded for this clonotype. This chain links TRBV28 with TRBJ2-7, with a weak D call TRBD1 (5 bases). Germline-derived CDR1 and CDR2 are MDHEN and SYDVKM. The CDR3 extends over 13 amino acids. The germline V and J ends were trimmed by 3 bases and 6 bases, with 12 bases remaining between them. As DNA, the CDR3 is TGTGCCAGCAGTTTCGCTCAGGGCGGCGAGCAGTACTTC. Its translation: CASSFAQGGEQYF.

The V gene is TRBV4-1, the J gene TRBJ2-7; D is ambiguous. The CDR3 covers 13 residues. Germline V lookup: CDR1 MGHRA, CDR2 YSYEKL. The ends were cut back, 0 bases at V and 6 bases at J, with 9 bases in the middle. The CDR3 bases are TGCGCCAGCAGCCAAGATTTGTCGCGCGAGCAGTACTTC. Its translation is CASSQDLSREQYF.

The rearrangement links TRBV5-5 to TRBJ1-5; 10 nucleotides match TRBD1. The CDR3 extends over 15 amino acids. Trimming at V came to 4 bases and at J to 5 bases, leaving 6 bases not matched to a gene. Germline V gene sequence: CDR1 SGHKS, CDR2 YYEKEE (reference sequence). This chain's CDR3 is CASSAGTGDYQPQHF. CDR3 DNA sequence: TGTGCCAGCAGCGCCGGGACAGGGGACTATCAGCCCCAGCATTTT. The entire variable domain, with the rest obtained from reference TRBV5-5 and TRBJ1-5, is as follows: DAGVTQSPTHLIKTRGQQVTLRCSPISGHKSVSWYQQVLGQGPQFIFQYYEKEERGRGNFPDRFSARQFPNYSSELNVNALLLGDSALYLCASSAGTGDYQPQHFGDGTRLSIL.

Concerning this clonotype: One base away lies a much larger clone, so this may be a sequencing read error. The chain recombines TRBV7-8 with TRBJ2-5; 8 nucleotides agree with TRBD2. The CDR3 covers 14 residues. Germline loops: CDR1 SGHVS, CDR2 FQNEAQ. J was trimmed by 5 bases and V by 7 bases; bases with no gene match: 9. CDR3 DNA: TGTGCCAGCAAGAATCGGGGGGGCGGGGAGACCCAGTACTTC. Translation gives CASKNRGGGETQYF.

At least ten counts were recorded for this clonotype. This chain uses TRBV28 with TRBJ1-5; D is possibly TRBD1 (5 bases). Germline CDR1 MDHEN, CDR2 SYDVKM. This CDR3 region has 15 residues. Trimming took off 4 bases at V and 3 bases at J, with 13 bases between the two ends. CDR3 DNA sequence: TGTGCCAGCAGTTCTGCGGGACCTTACAATCAGCCCCAGCATTTT. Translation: CASSSAGPYNQPQHF.

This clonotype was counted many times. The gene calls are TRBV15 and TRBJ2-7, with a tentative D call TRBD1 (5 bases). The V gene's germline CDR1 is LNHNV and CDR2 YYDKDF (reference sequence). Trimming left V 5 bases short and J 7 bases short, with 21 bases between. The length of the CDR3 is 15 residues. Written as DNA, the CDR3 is TGTGCCACCAGCCAAAATAAGGAGACCCAGGGAGAGCAGTACTTC. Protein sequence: CATSQNKETQGEQYF.

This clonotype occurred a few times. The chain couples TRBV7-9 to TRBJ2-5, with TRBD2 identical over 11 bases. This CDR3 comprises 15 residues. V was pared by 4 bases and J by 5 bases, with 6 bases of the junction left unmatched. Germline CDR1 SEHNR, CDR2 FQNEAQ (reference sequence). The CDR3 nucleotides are TGTGCCAGCAGCTCTCCCTTAGCGGGAGGGGAGACCCAGTACTTC. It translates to CASSSPLAGGETQYF.

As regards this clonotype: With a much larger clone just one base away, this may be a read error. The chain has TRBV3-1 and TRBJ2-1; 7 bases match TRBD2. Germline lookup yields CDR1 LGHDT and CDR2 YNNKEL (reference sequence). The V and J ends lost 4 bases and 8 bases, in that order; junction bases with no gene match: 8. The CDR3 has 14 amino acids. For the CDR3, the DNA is TGTGCCAGCAGCCCGCGGGAGCTGGGCCATGAGCAGTTCTTC. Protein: CASSPRELGHEQFF.

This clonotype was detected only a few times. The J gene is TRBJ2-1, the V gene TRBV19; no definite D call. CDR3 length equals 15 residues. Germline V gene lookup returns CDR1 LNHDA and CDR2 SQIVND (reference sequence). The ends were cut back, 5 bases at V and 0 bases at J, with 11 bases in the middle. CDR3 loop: CASSPALSSYNEQFF. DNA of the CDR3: TGTGCCAGTAGTCCCGCTCTGAGCTCCTACAATGAGCAGTTCTTC.

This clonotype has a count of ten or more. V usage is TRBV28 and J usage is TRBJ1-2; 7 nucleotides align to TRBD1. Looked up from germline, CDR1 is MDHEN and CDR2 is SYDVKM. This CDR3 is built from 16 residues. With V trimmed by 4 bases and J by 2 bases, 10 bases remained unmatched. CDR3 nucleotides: TGTGCCAGCAGTTCCCCTCCGGGACAGTTGAACTATGGCTACACCTTC. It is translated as CASSSPPGQLNYGYTF.

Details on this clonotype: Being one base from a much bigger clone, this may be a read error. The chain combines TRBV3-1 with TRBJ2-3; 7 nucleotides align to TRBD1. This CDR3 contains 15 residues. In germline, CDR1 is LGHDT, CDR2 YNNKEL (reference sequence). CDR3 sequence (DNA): TGTGCCAGCAGCCCACAGACAGGGATAACAGGTACGCAGTATTTT. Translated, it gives CASSPQTGITGTQYF.

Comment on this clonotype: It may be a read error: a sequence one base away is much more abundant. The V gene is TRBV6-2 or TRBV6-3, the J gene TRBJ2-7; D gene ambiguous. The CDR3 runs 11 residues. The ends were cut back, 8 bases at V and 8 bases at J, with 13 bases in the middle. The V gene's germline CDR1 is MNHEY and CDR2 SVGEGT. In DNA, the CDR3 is TGTGCCAGCCTCGACGTCCACAAGCAGTACTTC. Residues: CASLDVHKQYF.

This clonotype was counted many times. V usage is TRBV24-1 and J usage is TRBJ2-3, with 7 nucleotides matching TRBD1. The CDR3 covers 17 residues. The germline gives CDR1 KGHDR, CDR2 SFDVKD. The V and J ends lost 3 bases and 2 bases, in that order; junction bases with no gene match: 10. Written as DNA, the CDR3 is TGTGCCACCAGTGATCCTCGACAGGGAACTGCCACAGATACGCAGTATTTT. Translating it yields CATSDPRQGTATDTQYF.

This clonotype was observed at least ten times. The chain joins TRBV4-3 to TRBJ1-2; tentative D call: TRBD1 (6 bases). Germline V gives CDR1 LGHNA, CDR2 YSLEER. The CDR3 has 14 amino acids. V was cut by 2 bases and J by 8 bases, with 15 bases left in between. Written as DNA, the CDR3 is TGCGCCAGCAGCCAAAATTCACAGGGAAACGGCTACACCTTC. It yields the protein CASSQNSQGNGYTF.

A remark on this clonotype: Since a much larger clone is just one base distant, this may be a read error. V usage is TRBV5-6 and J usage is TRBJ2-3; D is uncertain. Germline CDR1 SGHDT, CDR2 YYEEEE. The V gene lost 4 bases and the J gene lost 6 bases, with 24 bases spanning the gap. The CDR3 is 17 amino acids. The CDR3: CASSRAASRTIYDTQYF. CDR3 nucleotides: TGTGCCAGCAGCCGAGCAGCGTCACGAACGATTTACGATACGCAGTATTTT.

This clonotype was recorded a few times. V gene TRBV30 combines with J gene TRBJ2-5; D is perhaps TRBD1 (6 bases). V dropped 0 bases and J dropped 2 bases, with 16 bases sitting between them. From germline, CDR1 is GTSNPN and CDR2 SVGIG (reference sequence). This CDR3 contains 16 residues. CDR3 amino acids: CAWSVLRTELQETQYF. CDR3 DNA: TGTGCCTGGAGTGTACTTAGGACAGAGCTACAAGAGACCCAGTACTTC.